A selection of T cell receptor beta chains follows, all from one sample in a study of PD-1 blockade in classical Hodgkin lymphoma. Some clones are missing from TCRdb's copy, which holds only in-frame ones; the method was immunoSEQ multiplex PCR. In the table there are 15,000 to 20,000 clones, around 87% of which are singletons. Sequenced material: peripheral blood mononuclear cells (PBMCs). Receptors were obtained from a human donor with classical Hodgkin lymphoma. Each CDR3 is given with its conserved first and last residue. A D gene is named only where the DNA matches it firmly. A clone size is listed for some rows: how often the clone was seen (once, few, many), or a class if it is expanded.

NA | NA | TRBJ1-4 | TRBV28 | TGTGCCAGCAGTTTACGGGGGGTATATGAAAAACTGTTTTTT | CASSLRGVYEKLFF
NA | TRBD1 | TRBJ1-2 | TRBV5-5 | TGTGCCAGCAGCATACAGGGGGCTTGGGGCTACACCTTC | CASSIQGAWGYTF
NA | NA | TRBJ2-3 | TRBV9 | TGTGCCAGCAGCGTAGGAGGGAATAGCGGACCCACAGATACGCAGTATTTT | CASSVGGNSGPTDTQYF
NA | NA | TRBJ2-3 | TRBV7-2 | TGTGCCAGCAGCTTAGGCGGAGCAGATACGCAGTATTTT | CASSLGGADTQYF
NA | NA | TRBJ2-1 | TRBV14 | TGTGCCAGCAGCCAAGTATGGGGAGACGGGAATGAGCAGTTCTTC | CASSQVWGDGNEQFF
NA | TRBD2 | TRBJ2-1 | TRBV27 | TGTGCCAGCATCAATGGGGCGGGAGGGAACAATGAGCAGTTCTTC | CASINGAGGNNEQFF
NA | TRBD1 | TRBJ2-7 | TRBV9 | TGTGCCAGCAGCCCTACAGGGACAGGGAACTACGAGCAGTACTTC | CASSPTGTGNYEQYF
few | NA | TRBJ2-7 | TRBV6-5 | TGTGCCAGTGGCCCTAGCGTATACTACGAGCAGTACTTC | CASGPSVYYEQYF
NA | NA | TRBJ1-1 | TRBV5-1 | TGCGCCAGCAGCTTACTATCTAGGGGGGGCTATACTGAAGCTTTCTTT | CASSLLSRGGYTEAFF
NA | TRBD2 | TRBJ2-7 | TRBV10-1 | TGCGCCAGCAGTGAGAGGATTGGGACTAGCGGGAGCCTACGCGAGCAGTACTTC | CASSERIGTSGSLREQYF
NA | NA | TRBJ2-2 | TRBV28 | TGTGCCAGCAGTTTGTCCGGGGAGCTGTTTTTT | CASSLSGELFF
NA | NA | TRBJ2-1 | TRBV2 | TGTGCCAGCAGTGAAGCTATCGTTATGTTCTTC | CASSEAIVMFF
NA | NA | TRBJ2-5 | TRBV4-1 | TGCGCCAGCAGCCAAGACCCCCAGGGGGGGAACCAAGAGACCCAGTACTTC | CASSQDPQGGNQETQYF
NA | NA | TRBJ2-7 | TRBV7-9 | TGTGCCAGCAGCCTCCGGGACTGGGGCTACGAGCAGTACTTC | CASSLRDWGYEQYF
once | TRBD1 | TRBJ2-5 | TRBV6-5 | TGTGCCAGCAGTTGGGGGACAGGGGAGAGGGAGACCCAGTACTTC | CASSWGTGERETQYF
NA | NA | TRBJ1-4 | TRBV6-1 | TGTGCCAGCAGTGCCCGGACAGCATTAAATGAAAAACTGTTTTTT | CASSARTALNEKLFF
NA | TRBD1 | TRBJ2-1 | TRBV29-1 | TGCAGCGTTGGACGTTACTTGGGGACAGGGGCTTCCTACAATGAGCAGTTCTTC | CSVGRYLGTGASYNEQFF
NA | NA | TRBJ2-5 | TRBV6-6 | TGTGCCAGCAGTTACTCCTACACGGCGAAGGAGACCCAGTACTTC | CASSYSYTAKETQYF
NA | NA | TRBJ2-7 | TRBV14 | TGTGCCAGCAGCCAAACAACGGGGAAGGTTGCCGAGCAGTACTTC | CASSQTTGKVAEQYF
NA | NA | TRBJ1-4 | TRBV7-2 | TGTGCCAGCAGCTTAGTTAGGACTAATGAAAAACTGTTTTTT | CASSLVRTNEKLFF
NA | NA | TRBJ2-5 | TRBV19 | TGTGCCAGTAGTTGGGGGTCAGCGGAGACCCAGTACTTC | CASSWGSAETQYF
NA | NA | TRBJ1-4 | TRBV4-3 | TGCGCCAGCAGCCAAGATTCTAACCCCGCAGGGGAAAAACTGTTTTTT | CASSQDSNPAGEKLFF
NA | NA | TRBJ1-4 | TRBV7-2 | TGTGCCAGCAGCTTAGCGTTTAGGGGAGCAACTAATGAAAAACTGTTTTTT | CASSLAFRGATNEKLFF
NA | NA | TRBJ1-5 | TRBV27 | TGTGCCAGCGGAACGGGGGGGGGCAGGGGATATAGCAATCAGCCCCAGCATTTT | CASGTGGGRGYSNQPQHF
NA | NA | TRBJ1-2 | TRBV2 | TGTGCCAGCAGTCACAGGAATACCTATTATGGCTACACCTTC | CASSHRNTYYGYTF
NA | NA | TRBJ2-1 | TRBV27 | TGTGCCAGCAGTTTTCGTATGGTAATAGCGGAGGGCAATGAGCAGTTCTTC | CASSFRMVIAEGNEQFF
NA | NA | TRBJ2-6 | TRBV2 | TGTGCCAGCAGGGCGGAGGGGTCCGGGGCCAACGTCCTGACTTTC | CASRAEGSGANVLTF
NA | NA | TRBJ2-1 | TRBV11-3 | TGTGCCAGCAGCTTCCTGATGGGAGGTGAGCAGTTCTTC | CASSFLMGGEQFF
NA | TRBD1 | TRBJ2-7 | TRBV28 | TGTGCCAGCAGCCTCGGGCGACAGGGGCTTATCGAGCAGTACTTC | CASSLGRQGLIEQYF